The TCR beta chain described here comes from a study of blood T cell repertoires in COVID-19. In the original processing: Counts of nucleated cells, estimated from reference gene primer amplification, were obtained. TCRdb's copy holds only in-frame clones and misses some; the assay was immunoSEQ multiplex PCR. V, J and clone size reflect that table, while D and trimming were determined from the DNA. The table includes 250,000 to 350,000 clones, approximately 90% detected once. The TCR originated in a woman in her 40s who had recovered from COVID-19. Source material: PBMCs or T cells enriched from blood (not recorded which).

CDR3 nucleotides: TGTGCCAGCAGTTCCGTGGACAGGGGGCGCGATGAGCAGTTCTTC. It encodes CASSSVDRGRDEQFF. The V gene is TRBV6-5, the J gene TRBJ2-1; 11 bases map to TRBD1. Germline V gene data show CDR1 as MNHEY and CDR2 as SVGAGI. The CDR3 contains 15 residues. J gave up 8 bases and V 4 bases, and 7 bases lay outside the gene matches.